The source of this T cell receptor (beta chain) is a study of T cell clones after liver transplantation (dated by TCRdb to between 2018 and 2020). Regarding the study in general: ITN030ST, the source of the samples, was a randomized trial that attempted immunosuppression withdrawal within 2 years of liver transplantation. After a pre-transplant mixed lymphocyte reaction, TCRbeta sequencing was used to pinpoint donor-reactive T cell clones, which were subsequently tracked in post-transplant blood. As an antigen-independent comparator for the donor-reactive sequences, third party-reactive TCRbeta sequences from pre-transplant MLRs were identified as well. Three of the eight recipients were HCV-positive; the others were transplanted for non-autoimmune, non-viral indications. Until randomization at 12-24 months post-transplant, subjects were given standard immunosuppression, with no induction therapy. Tolerance meant complete immunosuppression withdrawal for at least one year without liver enzymes rising beyond twice the upper limit of normal. Blood samples were collected pre-transplant, pre-randomization before withdrawal, and post-randomization after either full withdrawal or failed withdrawal. A cohort of 8 liver transplant recipients was studied, of whom 3 were classified as tolerant and 5 as non-tolerant.

Using immunoSEQ, frozen genomic DNA was subjected to high-throughput TCRbeta CDR3 sequencing, a process that included PCR amplification, mapping, bias correction and internal controls. The authors' analysis ran thus. Only productive rearrangements were retained, with each unique TCRbeta sequence defined by its CDR3 nucleotide sequence together with its V and J gene. For a sequence to be called donor-reactive, it needed a frequency of at least 0.01% and at least 5-fold expansion in CFSE-low cells compared with unstimulated pre-transplant cells. Per-subject minimum frequency thresholds, based on the lowest-template unstimulated sample, ensured at least 90% detection power. Repertoire turnover was measured by Jensen-Shannon divergence between the top 1000 TCRbeta sequences post- and pre-transplant. Changes in detection of donor-reactive sequences were tested with two-sided Fisher's exact tests. In TCRdb, the immuneACCESS table is reduced to in-frame sequences with V and J assigned. These tables do not hold every clone; where another copy was compared, an unresolved V gene accounts for under half, and the others remain unexplained. V, J and clone size reflect that table, while D and trimming were determined from the DNA. Within this sample are under 15,000 clones, with roughly 69% of them counted one time only. Approximately 31% of the sample is in the top ten clones.

V is reduced by 6 bases and J by 3 bases, leaving a spacing of 15 bases between them. Sequences MNHEY (CDR1) and SVGAGI (CDR2) are obtained from the germline V gene. Its CDR3 holds 14 amino acids, cysteine through phenylalanine. Solely the CDR3 DNA is kept, with 42 bases framed from the first base. Unstimulated PBMCs, after thawing, were stained for CD3, CD4 and CD8 and then FACS-sorted into CD3+CD4+ and CD3+CD8+ populations. Each of the 8 studied subjects was randomized to immunosuppression withdrawal. Genomic DNA was isolated with the Qiagen DNeasy Blood and Tissue Kit. Results and caveats for the whole study, not just this receptor: When repertoire turnover was accounted for, significantly reduced detection of donor-reactive sequences was found in 7 of 8 subjects for CD4 and in 8 of 8 subjects for CD8. The conclusions were preliminary, being limited by small, heterogeneous patient numbers and by non-standardized post-transplant time points. In two subjects, low numbers of available donor cells limited the measurable donor-reactive repertoire. A greater decline was seen for donor-reactive sequences than for third party-reactive sequences, suggesting partial antigen-specific deletion unrelated to withdrawal success. A significant post-transplant decrease in circulating donor-reactive CD4 TCRbeta sequences was observed in most of the 8 subjects, irrespective of tolerance or HCV status. Because no allograft tissue specimens were available, donor-reactive T cells may have migrated into the graft instead of being deleted.

The sample holds a few counts of this clone. Which antigen it targets is not known. No clone much larger than this one lies a single base away; base qualities are absent. This receptor was obtained from a human patient who received a liver transplant. After a transplant, certain T cells may trace back to the graft donor. The V gene is TRBV6-5 and the J gene is TRBJ2-7; TRBD2 might be the D gene, on 5 matching bases. The starting material was CD8+ T cells from blood, obtained at the 22-month timepoint. Here is the DNA: TGTGCCAGCAGCCCGGGAAATGGCGGCTACGAGCAGTACTTC. This is translated as CASSPGNGGYEQYF.